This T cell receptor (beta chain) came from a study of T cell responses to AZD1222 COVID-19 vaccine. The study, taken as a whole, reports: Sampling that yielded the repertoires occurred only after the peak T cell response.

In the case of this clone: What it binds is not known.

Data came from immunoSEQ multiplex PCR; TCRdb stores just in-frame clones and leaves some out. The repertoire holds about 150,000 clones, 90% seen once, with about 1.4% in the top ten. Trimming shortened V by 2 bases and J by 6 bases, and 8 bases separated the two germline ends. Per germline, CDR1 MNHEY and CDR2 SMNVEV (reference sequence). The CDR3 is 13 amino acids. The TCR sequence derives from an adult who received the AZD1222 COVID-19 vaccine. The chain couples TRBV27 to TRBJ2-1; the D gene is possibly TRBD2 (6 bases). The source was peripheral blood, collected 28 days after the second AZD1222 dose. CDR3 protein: CASSLGTLNEQFF. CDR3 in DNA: TGTGCCAGCAGTTTAGGGACTCTCAATGAGCAGTTCTTC.